A selection of T cell receptor beta chains follows, all from one sample in a study of T-cell reconstitution after alpha-beta-depleted transplantation in children. A single record per CDR3 protein comes from TCRdb applying MiXCR to the PCR reads. The sample consists of about half a million distinct CDR3 sequences, around 12% of them appearing once. The input for sequencing was PBMCs from the stem cell graft donor, taken from the stem cell graft. These receptors were taken from a human donor who donated a stem cell graft to a child with combined immunodeficiency. Both conserved end residues are part of each CDR3. A D gene is named only where the DNA matches it firmly. Expanded clones get a size class; other rows say once, few or many, or leave the size out.

abundance,d_gene,v_gene,j_gene,CDR3aa,CDR3nt
NA,TRBD2,TRBV12-3/TRBV12-4,TRBJ2-2,CASSPPGGPGELFF,TGTGCCAGCAGCCCCCCGGGGGGGCCCGGGGAGCTGTTTTTT
many,NA,TRBV7-2,TRBJ2-1,CASSPFGNEQFF,TGTGCCAGCAGCCCCTTCGGGAATGAGCAGTTCTTC
few,NA,TRBV3-1,TRBJ2-3,CASRALGRTDTQYF,TGTGCCAGCAGGGCGTTGGGGAGAACAGATACGCAGTATTTT
many,NA,TRBV12-3/TRBV12-4,TRBJ2-5,CASSEDHGAAETQYF,TGTGCCAGCAGTGAGGACCACGGGGCGGCGGAGACCCAGTACTTC
NA,NA,TRBV6-5,TRBJ1-1,CASSLQGIGNTEAFF,TGTGCCAGCAGTCTACAGGGAATTGGGAACACTGAAGCTTTCTTT
many,NA,TRBV5-1,TRBJ2-2,CASSLAGVGGELFF,TGCGCCAGCAGCTTGGCCGGGGTTGGCGGGGAGCTGTTTTTT
many,TRBD1,TRBV10-3,TRBJ1-6,CATQGAVNSPLHF,TGTGCCACACAGGGGGCCGTTAATTCACCCCTCCACTTT
NA,NA,TRBV2,TRBJ2-1,CASSVRSARNEQFF,TGTGCCAGCAGTGTGCGCTCAGCGAGAAATGAGCAGTTCTTC
few,NA,TRBV4-1,TRBJ2-7,CASSRGAPSYEQYF,TGCGCCAGCAGCCGAGGCGCACCATCCTACGAGCAGTACTTC
NA,TRBD2,TRBV7-9,TRBJ2-7,CASSLGGTSGIDEQYF,TGTGCCAGCAGCTTAGGGGGGACTAGCGGGATAGACGAGCAGTACTTC
many,NA,TRBV5-6,TRBJ1-2,CASRLLGADTNYGYTF,TGTGCCAGCAGATTATTGGGGGCCGACACCAACTATGGCTACACCTTC
few,NA,TRBV12-3/TRBV12-4,TRBJ2-7,CASSFRGSSYEQYF,TGTGCCAGCAGTTTTCGGGGAAGCTCCTACGAGCAGTACTTC
many,TRBD1,TRBV5-1,TRBJ2-1,CASSSGGDIYNEQFF,TGCGCCAGCTCCTCAGGGGGCGACATCTACAATGAGCAGTTCTTC
NA,NA,TRBV6-5,TRBJ2-5,CASSYRAGLGSETQYF,TGTGCCAGCAGTTATCGGGCGGGTTTGGGGTCAGAGACCCAGTACTTC
NA,NA,TRBV25-1,TRBJ2-1,CASSGVGRAAYNEQFF,TGTGCCAGCAGTGGGGTCGGGCGGGCCGCCTACAATGAGCAGTTCTTC
many,TRBD1,TRBV4-2,TRBJ2-7,CASSQVFAGTGSYEQYF,TGTGCCAGCAGCCAAGTTTTCGCCGGGACAGGGTCCTACGAGCAGTACTTC
NA,NA,TRBV11-2,TRBJ2-2,CASSFGSSNTGELFF,TGTGCCAGCAGCTTTGGCAGCTCTAACACCGGGGAGCTGTTTTTT
many,NA,TRBV7-2,TRBJ2-7,CASSLNSRDYEQYF,TGTGCCAGCAGCTTGAACAGCCGCGACTACGAGCAGTACTTC
few,TRBD2,TRBV20-1,TRBJ2-1,CSATTSGGAGEQFF,TGCAGTGCTACTACTAGCGGGGGGGCGGGTGAGCAGTTCTTC
NA,NA,TRBV6-1,TRBJ2-7,CASSPRDGDYEQYF,TGTGCCAGCAGTCCGCGGGACGGAGACTACGAGCAGTACTTC
NA,NA,TRBV15,TRBJ2-2,CATSRVKRANTGELFF,TGTGCCACCAGCAGAGTAAAAAGGGCGAACACCGGGGAGCTGTTTTTT
NA,TRBD2,TRBV4-2,TRBJ2-7,CASSQDRGSSYEQYF,TGTGCCAGCAGCCAAGATCGCGGGAGCTCCTACGAGCAGTACTTC
many,NA,TRBV5-6,TRBJ1-4,CASSYRTDSNEKLFF,TGTGCCAGCAGCTACCGGACGGATTCTAATGAAAAACTGTTTTTT
few,TRBD2,TRBV12-5,TRBJ2-7,CASGLVLGGRADHEQYF,TGTGCTAGTGGTTTGGTACTTGGCGGGAGGGCCGACCACGAGCAGTACTTC
few,NA,TRBV27,TRBJ2-7,CASSLLGSATYEQYF,TGTGCCAGCAGTTTACTGGGTAGCGCCACCTACGAGCAGTACTTC
few,TRBD2,TRBV5-1,TRBJ2-5,CASSQLTSGREETQYF,TGCGCCAGCAGCCAACTGACTAGCGGGAGAGAAGAGACCCAGTACTTC
few,NA,TRBV12-3/TRBV12-4,TRBJ2-3,CASRPSPEAGTDTQYF,TGTGCCAGCAGACCCTCACCTGAGGCGGGCACAGATACGCAGTATTTT
few,NA,TRBV11-3,TRBJ2-3,CASSLVWRDTQYF,TGTGCCAGCAGCTTAGTGTGGCGAGATACGCAGTATTTT
NA,NA,TRBV4-3,TRBJ2-5,CASSQDRGEERETQYF,TGCGCCAGCAGCCAAGATCGAGGGGAGGAGAGGGAGACCCAGTACTTC